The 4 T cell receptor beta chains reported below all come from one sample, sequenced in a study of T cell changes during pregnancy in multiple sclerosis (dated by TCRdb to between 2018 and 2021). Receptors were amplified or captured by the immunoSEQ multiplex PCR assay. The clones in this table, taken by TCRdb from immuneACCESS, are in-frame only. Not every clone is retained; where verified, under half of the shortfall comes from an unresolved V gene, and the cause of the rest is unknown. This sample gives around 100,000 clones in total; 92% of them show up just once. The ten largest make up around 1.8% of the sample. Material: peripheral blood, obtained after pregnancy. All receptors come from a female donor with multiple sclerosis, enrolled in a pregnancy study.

CDR3 in amino acids: CASRDQQGRAFF. CDR3 nucleotide sequence: TGTGCCAGCAGAGACCAACAGGGTCGAGCTTTCTTT. The rearrangement links TRBV27 to TRBJ1-1, with a possible D match to TRBD1 (6 bases). Germline V lookup: CDR1 MNHEY, CDR2 SMNVEV (reference sequence). The CDR3 length is 12 residues. Trimming left V 6 bases short and J 10 bases short, with 15 bases between.

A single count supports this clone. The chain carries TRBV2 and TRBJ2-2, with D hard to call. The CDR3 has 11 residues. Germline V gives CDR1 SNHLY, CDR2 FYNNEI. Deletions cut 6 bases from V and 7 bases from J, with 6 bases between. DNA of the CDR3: TGTGCCAGCAGCTCTTACGGGGAGCTGTTTTTT. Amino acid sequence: CASSSYGELFF.

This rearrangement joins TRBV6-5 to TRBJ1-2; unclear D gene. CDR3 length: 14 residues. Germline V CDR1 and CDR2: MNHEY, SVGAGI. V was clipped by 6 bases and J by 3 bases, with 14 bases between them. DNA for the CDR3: TGTGCCAGCAGACAAGGATCGGGTGACTATGGCTACACCTTC. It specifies CASRQGSGDYGYTF.

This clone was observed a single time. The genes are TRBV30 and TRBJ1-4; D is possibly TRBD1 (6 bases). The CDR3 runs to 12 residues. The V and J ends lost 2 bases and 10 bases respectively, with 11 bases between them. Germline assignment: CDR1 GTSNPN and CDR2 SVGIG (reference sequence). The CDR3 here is CAWSPDRLKLFF. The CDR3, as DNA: TGTGCCTGGAGTCCTGACAGGTTAAAACTGTTTTTT. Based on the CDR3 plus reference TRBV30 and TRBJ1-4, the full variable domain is SQTIHQWPATLVQPVGSPLSLECTVEGTSNPNLYWYRQAAGRGLQLLFYSVGIGQISSEVPQNLSASRPQDRQFILSSKKLLLSDSGFYLCAWSPDRLKLFFGSGTQLSVL.